This is a list of T cell receptor beta chains from one sample in a study of blood T cell repertoires in COVID-19. Some clones are missing from TCRdb's copy, which holds only in-frame ones; the method was immunoSEQ multiplex PCR. The sample shows about 310,000 clones, roughly nine tenths of them seen only once. Sequencing was carried out using PBMCs or T cells enriched from blood (not recorded which). All receptors derive from a man aged 55 to 70 who had recovered from COVID-19. Both conserved end residues are part of each CDR3. The D gene is left open where the match is weak. A row's size may be missing; if present it is once, few, many or a size class.

clone_size j_call v_call d_call cdr3_nt cdr3_aa
- TRBJ1-5 TRBV28 - TGTGCCAGCAGCCTCGGGGGGCGCAATCAGCCCCAGCATTTT CASSLGGRNQPQHF
- TRBJ2-3 TRBV12-5 TRBD2 TGTGCTAGTGGCCAAGGACTAGCGGGTAGCACAGATACGCAGTATTTT CASGQGLAGSTDTQYF
- TRBJ2-1 TRBV28 TRBD2 TGTGCCACGCTCCGGCTCGCGGGAGGTAACTACAATGAGCAGTTCTTC CATLRLAGGNYNEQFF
- TRBJ2-2 TRBV18 TRBD1 TGTGCCAGCTCACCCGCGACAGGGGTGAACACCGGGGAGCTGTTTTTT CASSPATGVNTGELFF
- TRBJ1-3 TRBV19 TRBD1 TGTGCCAGTAGTGTGACAGGGATCGGCTCTGGAAACACCATATATTTT CASSVTGIGSGNTIYF
- TRBJ1-2 TRBV6-5 - TGTGCCAGCAGTTACTCCAGGACAGTGAACTATGGCTACACCTTC CASSYSRTVNYGYTF
- TRBJ1-2 TRBV4-2 TRBD1 TGTGCCAGCAGGGAACAGGGGAATTATGGCTACACCTTC CASREQGNYGYTF
few TRBJ1-4 TRBV11-2 - TGTGCCAGCAGCCGTGGACGGGAAGCAACTAATGAAAAACTGTTTTTT CASSRGREATNEKLFF
- TRBJ1-1 TRBV5-1 TRBD1 TGCGCCAGCAGCTTGGCGAGGGGGCGAGACACTGAAGCTTTCTTT CASSLARGRDTEAFF
- TRBJ2-1 TRBV4-1 - TGCGCCAGCAGCCAAGATATGCGGCAGGGTCGGTACAATGAGCAGTTCTTC CASSQDMRQGRYNEQFF
- TRBJ2-3 TRBV25-1 - TGTGCCAGCAGTGATTACAGGGAGACCTCAGATACGCAGTATTTT CASSDYRETSDTQYF
- TRBJ2-3 TRBV10-3 - TGTGCCATCAGTGCTGGAGCGACAGAGACAGATACGCAGTATTTT CAISAGATETDTQYF
- TRBJ1-2 TRBV5-1 - TGCGCCAGCAGCTTGGTCCCGGGACAAGGCACCACCTTC CASSLVPGQGTTF
- TRBJ1-6 TRBV6-6 - TGTGCCAGCAGTTTACCCGGGTCCAATAATTCACCCCTCCACTTT CASSLPGSNNSPLHF
- TRBJ1-6 TRBV2 - TGTGCCACCCGTCGGGTCAATTCACCCCTCCACTTT CATRRVNSPLHF
- TRBJ2-5 TRBV24-1 - TGTGCCACCAGTGAAAAAGGGAGGAGCGTAGGGGAGACCCAGTACTTC CATSEKGRSVGETQYF
- TRBJ2-5 TRBV7-6 - TGTGCCAGCAGCTTGGGGGGACCTCAAGAGACCCAGTACTTC CASSLGGPQETQYF
- TRBJ1-1 TRBV27 TRBD1 TGTGCCAGCAGTTTATCGCGACAGGGGAACACTGAAGCTTTCTTT CASSLSRQGNTEAFF
- TRBJ2-3 TRBV7-9 - TGTGCCAGCAGCTTATTAGGGGTCACAGATACGCAGTATTTT CASSLLGVTDTQYF
- TRBJ1-4 TRBV19 TRBD1 TGTGCCAGTACCCCCGGAGACAGGGCCGGCGAAAAACTGTTTTTT CASTPGDRAGEKLFF
- TRBJ2-7 TRBV28 TRBD1 TGTGCCAGCAGCCTCGGCGGGACAGGGGGCTACGAGCAGTACTTC CASSLGGTGGYEQYF
- TRBJ2-7 TRBV29-1 - TGCAGCGTCGGAGGGGATCCCTACGAGCAGTACTTC CSVGGDPYEQYF
- TRBJ2-4 TRBV6-5 TRBD2 TGTGCCAGCAGTTACACTAGCGGGAGTCATTGGGACATTCAGTACTTC CASSYTSGSHWDIQYF
- TRBJ2-7 TRBV11-2 - TGTGCCAGCAGCTTAGCAGGGGTCTACTACGAGCAGTACTTC CASSLAGVYYEQYF
- TRBJ1-1 TRBV5-1 TRBD1 TGCGCCAGCAGCGCAACGACAGGGACGAGCACTGAAGCTTTCTTT CASSATTGTSTEAFF
- TRBJ2-1 TRBV5-1 TRBD1 TGCGCCAGCAGCTTGGTAGGGGGCGAGTACAATGAGCAGTTCTTC CASSLVGGEYNEQFF
- TRBJ2-7 TRBV10-2 - TGCGCCAGCAAAGACAGCGGGACAACCTACGAGCAGTACTTC CASKDSGTTYEQYF
- TRBJ2-7 TRBV4-2 - TGTGCCAGCAGCCCTAACGCTTTTTCGGCCTACGAGCAGTACTTC CASSPNAFSAYEQYF
- TRBJ2-1 TRBV19 TRBD2 TGTGCCAGTAGTATGACTCATATAGCGGGAGGGGGCAATGAGCAGTTCTTC CASSMTHIAGGGNEQFF
- TRBJ2-2 TRBV5-1 - TGCGCCAGCAGTCTCCAGGGAAAATCCGGGGAGCTGTTTTTT CASSLQGKSGELFF
- TRBJ2-3 TRBV4-2 TRBD2 TGTGCCAGCAGCCCCAAAATTGGGGCGGGAGCCCCAGATACGCAGTATTTT CASSPKIGAGAPDTQYF
- TRBJ2-3 TRBV5-1 TRBD1 TGCGCCAGCAGCTTGATGGGACAGACCACAGATACGCAGTATTTT CASSLMGQTTDTQYF
- TRBJ2-2 TRBV5-1 TRBD2 TGCGCCAGCAGCTTGGGACTAGCGGGAGGACCCACCGGGGAGCTGTTTTTT CASSLGLAGGPTGELFF
- TRBJ2-3 TRBV7-6 - TGTGCCAGCAGCTTCTCACAGGATACGCAGTATTTT CASSFSQDTQYF
- TRBJ2-7 TRBV27 - TGTGCCAGCAGTTTCGTGGTGGCAGGGCCTTACGAGCAGTACTTC CASSFVVAGPYEQYF
- TRBJ1-4 TRBV5-1 - TGCGCCAGCAGCTTCCAGGGCCGTGAAAAACTGTTTTTT CASSFQGREKLFF
- TRBJ2-1 TRBV3-1/TRBV3-2 TRBD2 TGTGCCAGCAGCCTACTAGCGGCCATAAGGAATGAGCAGTTCTTC CASSLLAAIRNEQFF
few TRBJ1-1 TRBV11-2 TRBD1 TGTGCCAGCAGCTTAGATGGGACAGTGCGCACTGAAGCTTTCTTT CASSLDGTVRTEAFF
- TRBJ1-2 TRBV6-5 TRBD1 TGTGCCAGCAGTTCGGGATACAGGGGGTACTATGGCTACACCTTC CASSSGYRGYYGYTF
- TRBJ2-5 TRBV5-1 TRBD2 TGCGCCAGCTCCGGACTAGCGGGAGAAGATGAGACCCAGTACTTC CASSGLAGEDETQYF
- TRBJ1-2 TRBV27 TRBD1 TGTGCCAGCCTCCCCCTCGGACAGGGGATTTTGAGGAGATCTAACTATGGCTACACCTTC CASLPLGQGILRRSNYGYTF
once TRBJ2-3 TRBV28 TRBD2 TGTGCCAGCAAGCCGGGACTAGCGGGAGTCGTGACAGATACGCAGTATTTT CASKPGLAGVVTDTQYF
- TRBJ1-3 TRBV6-5 TRBD1 TGTGCCAGCGGGACAGTTTCTGGAAACACCATATATTTT CASGTVSGNTIYF
- TRBJ1-3 TRBV5-1 - TGCGCCAGCAGCGCCGACCTAGGCAACCCAAACACCATATATTTT CASSADLGNPNTIYF
- TRBJ2-7 TRBV27 - TGTGCCAGCAGTTTAATAGGCTCCGGGAGCGAGCAGTACTTC CASSLIGSGSEQYF
- TRBJ2-3 TRBV7-2 - TGTGCCAGCAGCGCCCGTTTGGGGGGGGCAAGGACAGATACGCAGTATTTT CASSARLGGARTDTQYF
- TRBJ2-3 TRBV18 TRBD1 TGTGCCAGCTCTTACTCCGGGACAGTGGCAGATACGCAGTATTTT CASSYSGTVADTQYF
- TRBJ1-1 TRBV5-1 - TGCGCCAGCAGCTTAGAGGTACCGGCTGAAGCTTTCTTT CASSLEVPAEAFF
- TRBJ2-1 TRBV30 - TGTGCCTGGAGTGTCCGGTCGAATGAGCAGTTCTTC CAWSVRSNEQFF
- TRBJ1-5 TRBV15 - TGTGCCACCAGCAGAGGACAGCTCAGTCAGCCCCAGCATTTT CATSRGQLSQPQHF
- TRBJ2-4 TRBV28 - TGTGCCAGCAGTCTGGGGGCCAGGGCCAAAAACATTCAGTACTTC CASSLGARAKNIQYF
- TRBJ2-1 TRBV9 TRBD2 TGTGCCAGCAGCGGAGCGGGACTAAGCTCCTACAATGAGCAGTTCTTC CASSGAGLSSYNEQFF
- TRBJ1-2 TRBV27 - TGTGCCAGCAGTCCTACAGGGTTGTATGGCTACACCTTC CASSPTGLYGYTF